These T cell receptor beta chains were read from a single sample in a study of technical replicates of blood from a handful of donors. Some clones are missing from TCRdb's copy, which holds only in-frame ones; the method was immunoSEQ multiplex PCR. The profile shows approximately 81,000 clones, about 94% of them singletons. The sequencing sample was made of T cells isolated from PBMCs. Every receptor here comes from a human donor in good health. CDR3s include the opening cysteine and the closing phenylalanine or tryptophan. A D gene is named only where the DNA matches it firmly. Size is stated for part of the rows, as once, few or many counts, or as a class when the clone is expanded.

length: 14; J: TRBJ2-1; D: TRBD2; size: .; V: TRBV10-1; DNA: TGCGCCACGGGGGCTAGCGGGAGGGCCCGAGAGCAGTTCTTC; CDR3: CATGASGRAREQFF
length: 14; J: TRBJ1-5; D: .; size: .; V: TRBV6-5; DNA: TGTGCCAGCAGTTCACAGTTATGGCATCAGCCCCAGCATTTT; CDR3: CASSSQLWHQPQHF
length: 14; J: TRBJ2-5; D: TRBD2; size: .; V: TRBV2; DNA: TGTGCCATCTTCACTGGCGGGAGTTTCGAGACCCAGTACTTC; CDR3: CAIFTGGSFETQYF
length: 14; J: TRBJ1-2; D: .; size: .; V: TRBV6-1; DNA: TGTGCCAGCAGTGCCAACAGGGACGGGGATGGCTACACCTTC; CDR3: CASSANRDGDGYTF
length: 12; J: TRBJ2-7; D: TRBD1; size: .; V: TRBV30; DNA: TGTGCCTGTCTGGGACAGAAATACGAGCAGTACTTC; CDR3: CACLGQKYEQYF
length: 14; J: TRBJ1-2; D: .; size: .; V: TRBV4-3; DNA: TGCGCCAGCAGCCAAGGGGGGGAAAACTATGGCTACACCTTC; CDR3: CASSQGGENYGYTF
length: 15; J: TRBJ2-7; D: TRBD2; size: .; V: TRBV6-5; DNA: TGTGCCAGCACTCCCCCCCAGGCTAGCGGCTACGAGCAGTACTTC; CDR3: CASTPPQASGYEQYF
length: 13; J: TRBJ2-7; D: .; size: .; V: TRBV7-2; DNA: TGTGCCAGCAGCCTAGTTACCAGGAACGAGCAGTACTTC; CDR3: CASSLVTRNEQYF
length: 15; J: TRBJ2-7; D: .; size: .; V: TRBV6-5; DNA: TGTGCCAGCAGCCCCCGGGGGTATATTTCCTACGAGCAGTACTTC; CDR3: CASSPRGYISYEQYF
length: 16; J: TRBJ2-3; D: TRBD2; size: once; V: TRBV7-2; DNA: TGTGCCAGCAGCTTAGAGGGAGCGGGAGGGATAGATACGCAGTATTTT; CDR3: CASSLEGAGGIDTQYF
length: 14; J: TRBJ2-7; D: .; size: .; V: TRBV7-9; DNA: TGTGCCAGCAGCTTAGCCCTCCTAAACTACGAGCAGTACTTC; CDR3: CASSLALLNYEQYF
length: 13; J: TRBJ2-4; D: .; size: .; V: TRBV11-3; DNA: TGTGCCAGCAGCTTAGACACTTTAAACATTCAGTACTTC; CDR3: CASSLDTLNIQYF
length: 13; J: TRBJ2-7; D: TRBD2; size: .; V: TRBV29-1; DNA: TGCAGCGCCGAGGGACGGGGGGACTACGAGCAGTACTTC; CDR3: CSAEGRGDYEQYF
length: 14; J: TRBJ2-7; D: TRBD1; size: .; V: TRBV7-8; DNA: TGTGCCAGCAGCTTAGCAGACAGGGGCCACGAGCAGTACTTC; CDR3: CASSLADRGHEQYF
length: 22; J: TRBJ2-3; D: TRBD2; size: .; V: TRBV2; DNA: TGTGCCAGCAGTGCAACCCTGCTCCAGCGGGAGTCCACGGTAGAAGGCACAGATACGCAGTATTTT; CDR3: CASSATLLQRESTVEGTDTQYF
length: 12; J: TRBJ1-2; D: .; size: .; V: TRBV27; DNA: TGTGCCAGCAGTTTATCGGGCAGGGACTACACCTTC; CDR3: CASSLSGRDYTF
length: 14; J: TRBJ1-2; D: .; size: .; V: TRBV6-6; DNA: TGTGCCAGCAGGGGGGGTGGACGGAACTATGGCTACACCTTC; CDR3: CASRGGGRNYGYTF
length: 14; J: TRBJ1-4; D: .; size: .; V: TRBV18; DNA: TGTGCCAGCTCACCGGGAGCAACTAATGAAAAACTGTTTTTT; CDR3: CASSPGATNEKLFF
length: 17; J: TRBJ2-1; D: TRBD2; size: once; V: TRBV4-3; DNA: TGCGCCAGCAGCCAAGATACGCTAGCGGGAGTTGGAAATGAGCAGTTCTTC; CDR3: CASSQDTLAGVGNEQFF
length: 15; J: TRBJ2-5; D: .; size: .; V: TRBV7-7; DNA: TGTGCCAGCAGCTTAGGAGGCGTAGACCAAGAGACCCAGTACTTC; CDR3: CASSLGGVDQETQYF
length: 14; J: TRBJ2-7; D: .; size: .; V: TRBV5-5; DNA: TGTGCCAGCACCCCCAGGAGGGTGGGCTACGAGCAGTACTTC; CDR3: CASTPRRVGYEQYF
length: 16; J: TRBJ1-2; D: .; size: .; V: TRBV7-9; DNA: TGTGCCAGCAGCGGAAGACAGGTCCTGACTAACTATGGCTACACCTTC; CDR3: CASSGRQVLTNYGYTF
length: 12; J: TRBJ2-1; D: .; size: .; V: TRBV4-1; DNA: TGCGCCAGCAGTCAAGGGTCCGGGGGGCAGTTCTTC; CDR3: CASSQGSGGQFF
length: 13; J: TRBJ1-5; D: .; size: .; V: TRBV18; DNA: TGTGCCAGCTCACCCGGTCGAAATCAGCCCCAGCATTTT; CDR3: CASSPGRNQPQHF
length: 12; J: TRBJ1-4; D: .; size: .; V: TRBV4-3; DNA: TGCGCCAGCAGCCAAGATAGCGGAAAACTGTTTTTT; CDR3: CASSQDSGKLFF
length: 15; J: TRBJ2-3; D: TRBD2; size: .; V: TRBV10-3; DNA: TGTGCCATCAGTGAGACTAGCGGGAGCACAGATACGCAGTATTTT; CDR3: CAISETSGSTDTQYF
length: 16; J: TRBJ2-1; D: TRBD2; size: .; V: TRBV7-6; DNA: TGTGCCAGCAGCTTATTGACGGGAGGGGAAAACAATGAGCAGTTCTTC; CDR3: CASSLLTGGENNEQFF
length: 17; J: TRBJ1-5; D: .; size: .; V: TRBV28; DNA: TGTGCCAGCAGTTTATATGGCCCGCAGGTCAGCAATCAGCCCCAGCATTTT; CDR3: CASSLYGPQVSNQPQHF
length: 14; J: TRBJ1-4; D: .; size: .; V: TRBV9; DNA: TGTGCCAGCAGCGTAGAGGGGGGGAGGCAAAAACTGTTTTTT; CDR3: CASSVEGGRQKLFF
length: 13; J: TRBJ1-1; D: .; size: .; V: TRBV30; DNA: TGTGCCTGGAGTAACACAGGCTTCACTGAAGCTTTCTTT; CDR3: CAWSNTGFTEAFF
length: 12; J: TRBJ2-7; D: .; size: .; V: TRBV7-2; DNA: TGTGCCAGCAGCATACATCGCTACGAGCAGTACTTC; CDR3: CASSIHRYEQYF
length: 15; J: TRBJ1-4; D: .; size: .; V: TRBV7-2; DNA: TGTGCCAGCAGCTTAGCGCCCGGGGATCTCGAAAAACTGTTTTTT; CDR3: CASSLAPGDLEKLFF
length: 17; J: TRBJ1-1; D: .; size: .; V: TRBV27; DNA: TGTGCCAGCAGGGGCTCTGGGGGGGGGCGTTTGAACACTGAAGCTTTCTTT; CDR3: CASRGSGGGRLNTEAFF
length: 12; J: TRBJ1-4; D: TRBD1; size: .; V: TRBV6-5; DNA: TGTGCCAGCAGTACGGGACAGGAAAAACTGTTTTTT; CDR3: CASSTGQEKLFF
length: 14; J: TRBJ2-5; D: .; size: .; V: TRBV5-1; DNA: TGCGCCAGCAGTTCCCAGGGTCGGCAAGAGACCCAGTACTTC; CDR3: CASSSQGRQETQYF
length: 13; J: TRBJ1-3; D: TRBD1; size: .; V: TRBV27; DNA: TGTGCCAGCAGCCTGGACAGGGGAAACACCATATATTTT; CDR3: CASSLDRGNTIYF
length: 17; J: TRBJ2-1; D: TRBD2; size: .; V: TRBV9; DNA: TGTGCCAGCAGCTCTCAACCTTCTAGCGGGAGATCCAATGAGCAGTTCTTC; CDR3: CASSSQPSSGRSNEQFF
length: 13; J: TRBJ1-4; D: .; size: .; V: TRBV9; DNA: TGTGCCAGCAGCCCCACCGGGTGGAGGGGAGGATGTTTT; CDR3: CASSPTGWRGGCF
length: 16; J: TRBJ2-1; D: TRBD2; size: .; V: TRBV30; DNA: TGTGCCTGGAGTGTACCCCTAGCGGAACCCTACAATGAGCAGTTCTTC; CDR3: CAWSVPLAEPYNEQFF
length: 13; J: TRBJ2-7; D: .; size: .; V: TRBV29-1; DNA: TGCAGCGTTGAGGGCGGGGCAACCTACGAGCAGTACTTC; CDR3: CSVEGGATYEQYF
length: 14; J: TRBJ1-2; D: .; size: once; V: TRBV18; DNA: TGTGCCAGCTCACCACCTAGGAGGGGCTATGGCTACACCTTC; CDR3: CASSPPRRGYGYTF
length: 14; J: TRBJ2-7; D: .; size: .; V: TRBV7-8; DNA: TGTGCCAGCAGCTTAGTAGCAGTCTACTACGAGCAGTACTTC; CDR3: CASSLVAVYYEQYF
length: 12; J: TRBJ2-5; D: .; size: .; V: TRBV28; DNA: TGTGCCAGCAAGAACAGTTTAGAGACCCAGTACTTC; CDR3: CASKNSLETQYF
length: 14; J: TRBJ2-3; D: TRBD2; size: .; V: TRBV10-3; DNA: TGTGCCATCAGTGCTAGCGGGAGCACAGATACGCAGTATTTT; CDR3: CAISASGSTDTQYF
length: 16; J: TRBJ1-2; D: TRBD1; size: .; V: TRBV6-6; DNA: TGTGCCAGCAGTCCCGGGGCAGGGGGCAGTAACTATGGCTACACCTTC; CDR3: CASSPGAGGSNYGYTF
length: 13; J: TRBJ1-1; D: .; size: few; V: TRBV28; DNA: TGTGCCAGCAGTAAGACAGGGAACACTGAAGCTTTCTTT; CDR3: CASSKTGNTEAFF
length: 19; J: TRBJ2-6; D: TRBD1; size: .; V: TRBV9; DNA: TGTGCCAGCAGCTCCATCCCGGGACAGGGATTCTCTGGGGCCAACGTCCTGACTTTC; CDR3: CASSSIPGQGFSGANVLTF
length: 14; J: TRBJ2-7; D: .; size: .; V: TRBV6-5; DNA: TGTGCCAGCAGTCCAGGGACATGGGACTACGAGCAGTACTTC; CDR3: CASSPGTWDYEQYF
length: 16; J: TRBJ2-3; D: TRBD2; size: .; V: TRBV5-1; DNA: TGCGCCAGCAGCTTAGCGGGAGAATTGGGCACAGATACGCAGTATTTT; CDR3: CASSLAGELGTDTQYF
length: 14; J: TRBJ1-2; D: TRBD1; size: .; V: TRBV9; DNA: TGTGCCAGCAGCGTAGGTACAGGGGGATATGGCTACACCTTC; CDR3: CASSVGTGGYGYTF
length: 17; J: TRBJ1-1; D: .; size: .; V: TRBV9; DNA: TGTGCCAGCAGCGCCCCTCGCGGGGGTATGAAGAACACTGAAGCTTTCTTT; CDR3: CASSAPRGGMKNTEAFF
length: 15; J: TRBJ2-4; D: .; size: .; V: TRBV5-4; DNA: TGTGCCAGCAGCTTGGGGCGGGGAGCCAAAAACATTCAGTACTTC; CDR3: CASSLGRGAKNIQYF
length: 15; J: TRBJ2-2; D: TRBD1; size: .; V: TRBV7-9; DNA: TGTGCCAGCACCCCCGGGACAGGGGACACCGGGGAGCTGTTTTTT; CDR3: CASTPGTGDTGELFF
length: 16; J: TRBJ1-3; D: .; size: .; V: TRBV7-9; DNA: TGTGCCAGCAGCTTCTTCCCCTCCCCCTCTGGAAACACCATATATTTT; CDR3: CASSFFPSPSGNTIYF